A selection of T cell receptor beta chains follows, all from one sample in a study of tumor-infiltrating lymphocytes in primary liver carcinoma. Using its own MiXCR run on the multiplex PCR reads, TCRdb lists one record per CDR3 protein. The sample carries roughly 190,000 distinct CDR3 sequences, roughly 80% recorded once. The sample consisted of tumor tissue from primary liver carcinoma. These receptor sequences come from a man aged 35 to 55 with primary liver carcinoma and hepatitis B virus infection. The conserved cysteine and the conserved F or W are not part of the CDR3 here.

v_gene	j_gene	CDR3aa
TRBV29-1	TRBJ2-1	SVREVYNEQF
TRBV12-3/TRBV12-4	TRBJ1-1	ASWIRINIEAF
TRBV11-2	TRBJ1-2	ASCLEGGREIVGYT
TRBV10-3	TRBJ2-2	AISESWSGGVGGELF
TRBV4-3	TRBJ2-2	ASSHQPYGDELGELF
TRBV11-2	TRBJ2-6	VTQRQRSGANVPT
TRBV11-1	TRBJ2-3	DGSSGGSSVGALTDTQY
TRBV6-6	TRBJ2-7	ASSIAGSAYEPY
TRBV6-5	TRBJ2-7	VSSPAWTVSYEQY
TRBV12-3/TRBV12-4	-	ASSTTPGQVNQPQY
TRBV12-3/TRBV12-4	TRBJ2-1	ANSLGQNNEQF
TRBV28	TRBJ2-7	ASSYATALSYEQY
TRBV10-3	TRBJ2-1	AISESLASRPYNEHF
TRBV29-1	TRBJ2-7	SVQFTGGDGEQY
TRBV4-1	TRBJ1-4	TSSQAAGQGATNEKLF
TRBV12-5	TRBJ2-7	LSEGTGSYEQY
TRBV11-2	TRBJ2-7	ATSPRGGPYEQY
TRBV6-4	TRBJ2-3	AGSETSTDTQY
TRBV5-4	TRBJ2-1	ASSLIMEESYNEQF
TRBV4-1	TRBJ2-1	ASGLIPGYGKEQS
TRBV11-1	TRBJ2-4	VISFPGTSGTKIIQH
TRBV11-2	TRBJ2-7	ASSSGLLYACEQY
TRBV11-3	TRBJ2-7	VTRQGVTSYEHC
TRBV4-2	TRBJ2-2	ARSPERSTGELL
TRBV9	TRBJ1-6	ASSVGGHSSYNLPLH
TRBV6-5	TRBJ1-1	ASSYSGVINTEAF
TRBV11-1	TRBJ2-3	ASNSGGSSVGTRTDMQY
TRBV29-1	TRBJ1-1	SVEVINLRTQRPEAF
TRBV7-9	TRBJ1-5	ASSFGSSLNQPQH
TRBV12-3/TRBV12-4	TRBJ1-5	ASSINRGSYQPQH
TRBV29-1	TRBJ2-5	RVSSKGRETQY
TRBV10-1	TRBJ1-4	ASSEGGKMS
TRBV12-3/TRBV12-4	TRBJ2-1	ANGEGGGSLSYNKLF
TRBV29-1	TRBJ2-5	SVRTSGSCTETQY
TRBV11-2	TRBJ2-3	ARSSGLAGVLDTHY
TRBV4-1	TRBJ2-7	ASSQETPVYEQY
TRBV29-1	TRBJ2-2	NVLGPAPTGELF
TRBV4-2	TRBJ2-1	ASSHAGGQVNNEHF
TRBV12-3/TRBV12-4	TRBJ1-5	ASIGRDRGNQPQH
TRBV11-1	TRBJ2-3	VSSFGTSTDTKY
TRBV12-3/TRBV12-4	TRBJ2-7	ASLDNTSGIYEQY
TRBV2	TRBJ1-5	ASSAGNHPQH
TRBV11-1	TRBJ2-2	ASSTGRTNTGELF
TRBV11-3	TRBJ2-1	VSSLGREGHDGQF
TRBV7-9	TRBJ1-5	ASSLNSQGPQH
TRBV4-3	TRBJ2-6	TNSQDGFRSGANILT
TRBV5-1	TRBJ2-1	ASREQGLAYNEQF
TRBV11-1	TRBJ2-3	VSSVIGTDTQY
TRBV6-4	TRBJ1-1	ASSDGAGGSAF